The 30 T cell receptor beta chains below were found in one sample sequenced in a study of naive and memory T cell subsets. Two oligonucleotides, mixed equimolar, formed the beta constant-region primer covering TRBC1 and TRBC2. TCRdb processed the UMI-ligation and nested PCR reads anew with MiXCR; each CDR3 protein has one entry. The table has 120,000 to 150,000 distinct CDR3 sequences, about 17% seen once; the top ten hold roughly 0.13%. Source material: naive CD4+ T cells from blood. The source of these receptors is a human donor in good health.

This clonotype was seen a handful of times. At one end the junction does not follow the germline gene, possibly because of a read error. The chain employs TRBV14 and TRBJ2-7; D remains unclear. Germline CDR1 reads SGHDN; CDR2 reads FVKESK. This CDR3 region has 14 residues. In DNA, the CDR3 is TGTGCCAGCAGCCAAGATGGACGGAGCTACGTGCAGTACTTC. It is translated as CASSQDGRSYVQYF.

The chain combines TRBV20-1 with TRBJ2-5; 10 nucleotides line up with TRBD2. V lost 3 bases and J lost 4; bases outside the gene matches: 5. The CDR3 sequence is 14 residues long. Germline V gene sequence: CDR1 DFQATT, CDR2 SNEGSKA (reference sequence). This chain's CDR3 is CSAREGLALETQYF. CDR3 DNA sequence: TGCAGTGCTAGGGAGGGACTAGCGCTAGAGACCCAGTACTTC.

This rearrangement joins TRBV5-1 to TRBJ2-1; D is ambiguous. The CDR3 sequence is 14 residues long. V gave up 3 bases and J gave up 6 bases, with 13 bases separating them. Germline values: CDR1 SGHRS, CDR2 YFSETQ. The DNA for the CDR3 is TGCGCCAGCAGCTCCAGGACGGAGAGCAATGAGCAGTTCTTC. It yields the protein CASSSRTESNEQFF. The full variable domain, with the rest looked up from reference TRBV5-1 and TRBJ2-1, is KAGVTQTPRYLIKTRGQQVTLSCSPISGHRSVSWYQQTPGQGLQFLFEYFSETQRNKGNFPGRFSGRQFSNSRSEMNVSTLELGDSALYLCASSSRTESNEQFFGPGTRLTVL.

The genes are TRBV5-1 and TRBJ1-2; 11 bases match TRBD1. Germline assignment: CDR1 SGHRS and CDR2 YFSETQ. V lost 4 bases and J lost 2; bases outside the gene matches: 4. This CDR3 region has 15 residues. CDR3: CASSPGDRGNYGYTF. CDR3 DNA sequence: TGCGCCAGCAGCCCCGGGGACAGGGGGAACTATGGCTACACCTTC.

This clonotype has more than one count but fewer than ten. CDR3 DNA: TGTGCCAGCAGCCCAAAGGGAGTGACAAGCTATGGCTACACCTTC. Its protein product is CASSPKGVTSYGYTF. V usage is TRBV7-9 and J usage is TRBJ1-2, with D unclear. The germline V and J ends were trimmed by 5 bases and 4 bases, with 17 bases remaining between them. This CDR3 comprises 15 residues. Germline loops: CDR1 SEHNR, CDR2 FQNEAQ (reference sequence).

The rearrangement uses TRBV7-8 and TRBJ2-5, with D possibly being TRBD1 (5 bases). CDR3 length: 16 residues. Germline V gene lookup returns CDR1 SGHVS and CDR2 FQNEAQ. Trimming took 1 base from V and 5 from J, leaving 17 bases between them. The CDR3 is CASSLESGQGRETQYF. CDR3 bases: TGTGCCAGCAGCTTAGAATCGGGTCAGGGTCGGGAGACCCAGTACTTC.

The chain couples TRBV18 to TRBJ2-3; D gene unclear. The ends were cut back, 0 bases at V and 4 bases at J, with 8 bases in the middle. Germline V gene sequence: CDR1 KGHSH, CDR2 LQKENI. The CDR3 consists of 14 residues. In nucleotides, the CDR3 is TGTGCCAGCTCACCACCTCCGATCCCAGATACGCAGTATTTT. Translation gives CASSPPPIPDTQYF.

This clonotype was seen only a few times. The chain carries TRBV4-2 and TRBJ1-2, with D hard to call. Trimming removed 1 base at V and 2 bases at J, with 8 bases between. This CDR3 spans 14 amino acids. Germline V gene lookup returns CDR1 LGHNA and CDR2 YNFKEQ. CDR3 sequence (DNA): TGTGCCAGCAGCCAAGGAGGCGAAAACTATGGCTACACCTTC. Its protein product is CASSQGGENYGYTF.

The chain employs TRBV20-1 and TRBJ2-1, with TRBD2 matching over 9 bases. Germline assignment: CDR1 DFQATT and CDR2 SNEGSKA (reference sequence). The CDR3 is 17 amino acids. V shed 0 bases and J 3 bases; nucleotides not matched to a gene: 9. CDR3 bases: TGCAGTGCTAGAGATTTAAAAGGACTAGCGATCTACAATGAGCAGTTCTTC. This sequence encodes CSARDLKGLAIYNEQFF.

This chain uses TRBV5-1 with TRBJ1-4; 9 bases fit TRBD1. Germline trimming cut 0 bases from V and 8 bases from J; bases unmatched to any gene: 5. From germline, CDR1 is SGHRS and CDR2 YFSETQ. This CDR3 region has 15 residues. CDR3 residues: CASSLGGQGEEKLFF. As DNA, the CDR3 is TGCGCCAGCAGCTTGGGGGGACAGGGCGAGGAAAAACTGTTTTTT.

CDR3 sequence: CASSLVRDTQYF. CDR3 sequence (DNA): TGTGCCAGCAGCTTAGTACGAGATACGCAGTATTTT. The chain is built from TRBV11-2 and TRBJ2-3, with no clear D. V was shortened by 1 base and J by 5 bases, with 4 bases between the two germline ends. In germline, CDR1 is SGHAT, CDR2 FQNNGV. This CDR3 comprises 12 residues.

This clonotype was detected a few times. The V call is TRBV6-5, the J call TRBJ2-7; 8 bases align to TRBD2. The germline V gene encodes CDR1 MNHEY and CDR2 SVGAGI. V dropped 2 bases and J dropped 13; count of bases not matched to a gene: 16. The CDR3 covers 15 residues. The CDR3 spells CASSYQGRTSSQLYF. DNA of the CDR3: TGTGCCAGCAGTTACCAGGGGCGGACTAGCAGCCAGCTATACTTC.

This clonotype came up many times. This chain uses TRBV25-1 with TRBJ2-7, with D perhaps given as TRBD1 or TRBD2 (6 bases each). Germline V CDR1 and CDR2: MGHDK, SYGVNS. The ends were cut back, 2 bases at V and 5 bases at J, with 13 bases in the middle. The CDR3 length is 14 residues. CDR3: CASSEGRGAHEQYF. Here the CDR3 DNA reads TGTGCCAGCAGTGAAGGAAGGGGGGCCCACGAGCAGTACTTC.

The chain recombines TRBV25-1 with TRBJ2-7; TRBD2 matches 11 bases. J gave up 3 bases and V 7 bases, and 5 bases lay outside the gene matches. The CDR3 is 14 residues long. Germline V gives CDR1 MGHDK, CDR2 SYGVNS. CDR3: CASISSGRSYEQYF. CDR3 nucleotides: TGTGCCAGCATCTCTAGCGGGAGGAGCTACGAGCAGTACTTC.

This clonotype was seen a few times. The chain has TRBV5-1 and TRBJ1-1; no definite D call. In germline, CDR1 is SGHRS, CDR2 YFSETQ. The CDR3 covers 16 residues. V was trimmed by 0 bases and J by 0 bases, leaving 12 bases between them. In nucleotides, the CDR3 is TGCGCCAGCAGCTTGGCAGGCAGCCTTATGAACACTGAAGCTTTCTTT. Protein sequence: CASSLAGSLMNTEAFF.

The rearrangement links TRBV7-2 to TRBJ2-1; 10 nucleotides align to TRBD2. Germline assignment: CDR1 SGHTA and CDR2 FQGNSA. V shed 4 bases, J shed 8 bases, and the junction held 8 bases outside the gene matches. The CDR3 runs 15 residues. The CDR3 reads CASSSLAGKVDEQFF. CDR3 in DNA: TGTGCCAGCAGCTCACTAGCGGGAAAGGTCGATGAGCAGTTCTTC.

As regards this clonotype: A read error may produce the germline difference seen at one junction end. The V call is TRBV7-9, the J call TRBJ2-1; TRBD1 or TRBD2 may be the D gene (5 bases each). This CDR3 region has 12 residues. Germline CDR1 is SEHNR and CDR2 is FQNEAQ (reference sequence). CDR3 sequence: CASQSIGASYNF. The CDR3 DNA follows: TGTGCCAGCCAGTCCATTGGGGCTAGCTATAACTTC.

This clonotype came up a few times. V is TRBV9 and J is TRBJ2-3, with TRBD2 matching 9 bases. The CDR3 is 18 amino acids. CDR1 and CDR2 from the germline V gene are SGDLS and YYNGEE. J lost 3 bases, V lost 0 bases, and 11 bases had no gene match. In DNA, the CDR3 is TGTGCCAGCAGCGTAGATGCTCCGACCACTAGCGGGACAGATACGCAGTATTTT. Translated: CASSVDAPTTSGTDTQYF.

This sequence joins TRBV9 and TRBJ1-6, with TRBD1 matching 10 bases. Germline CDR1 reads SGDLS; CDR2 reads YYNGEE. There are 18 residues in the CDR3. Trimming cost V 0 bases and J 10 bases; bases outside gene matches: 13. CDR3 loop: CASSVDKRPGQGTSPLHF. CDR3 nucleotides: TGTGCCAGCAGCGTAGACAAACGACCGGGACAGGGGACATCACCCCTCCACTTT.

This clonotype was observed many times. The chain links TRBV2 to TRBJ2-2; D remains ambiguous. CDR3 length: 15 amino acids. Trimming pared 6 bases from V and 0 bases from J, leaving 11 bases between. Germline V CDR1 and CDR2: SNHLY, FYNNEI. This CDR3 is CASSARVANTGELFF. As DNA, the CDR3 is TGTGCCAGCAGCGCCCGAGTAGCGAACACCGGGGAGCTGTTTTTT.

The gene calls are TRBV2 and TRBJ2-7; the D gene could be TRBD1 or TRBD2 (5 bases each). The CDR3 sequence is 15 residues long. CDR1 is SNHLY, CDR2 FYNNEI, per germline. Deletions cut 6 bases from V and 0 bases from J, with 15 bases between. This CDR3 reads CASRKGRGDSYEQYF. CDR3 nucleotide sequence: TGTGCCAGCAGGAAGGGACGGGGAGACTCCTACGAGCAGTACTTC. The variable domain in full, with the rest retrieved from reference TRBV2 and TRBJ2-7, is EPEVTQTPSHQVTQMGQEVILRCVPISNHLYFYWYRQILGQKVEFLVSFYNNEISEKSEIFDDQFSVERPDGSNFTLKIRSTKLEDSAMYFCASRKGRGDSYEQYFGPGTRLTVT.

The CDR3 bases are TGCGCCAGCAGCTTGGCCGGGACTAGCGGGAGGAATGAGCAGTTCTTC. Its protein is CASSLAGTSGRNEQFF. The chain links TRBV5-1 to TRBJ2-1, with 15 bases lining up with TRBD2. The CDR3 runs to 16 residues. V was clipped by 0 bases and J by 7 bases; unmatched bases: 2. Germline loops: CDR1 SGHRS, CDR2 YFSETQ. The complete variable domain, with remaining parts taken from reference TRBV5-1 and TRBJ2-1, reads KAGVTQTPRYLIKTRGQQVTLSCSPISGHRSVSWYQQTPGQGLQFLFEYFSETQRNKGNFPGRFSGRQFSNSRSEMNVSTLELGDSALYLCASSLAGTSGRNEQFFGPGTRLTVL.

This clonotype was observed a handful of times. This sequence joins TRBV3-1 and TRBJ1-2, with TRBD1 matching over 8 bases. CDR1 LGHDT and CDR2 YNNKEL come from the germline V gene (reference sequence). The junction had 3 bases not matched to a gene; V was cut back by 2 bases and J by 4 bases. CDR3 length: 14 amino acids. Here the CDR3 DNA reads TGTGCCAGCAGCCAACCCGGACAGGGCTATGGCTACACCTTC. Protein product: CASSQPGQGYGYTF.

This sequence joins TRBV20-1 and TRBJ2-7, with a possible D match to TRBD2 (6 bases). This CDR3 region has 14 residues. V lost 4 bases and J 1 base, leaving 14 bases between the germline ends. Germline V gene sequence: CDR1 DFQATT, CDR2 SNEGSKA (reference sequence). CDR3 DNA: TGCAGTGCTAATACGGGAGAGGGGTCCTACGAGCAGTACTTC. Its translation: CSANTGEGSYEQYF.

The chain couples TRBV19 to TRBJ1-6; 8 positions agree with TRBD1. V gave up 4 bases and J gave up 7 bases; unmatched junction bases: 6. Germline V gives CDR1 LNHDA, CDR2 SQIVND (reference sequence). The CDR3 extends over 15 amino acids. This chain's CDR3 is CASSTGQGRNSPLHF. In DNA form, the CDR3 reads TGTGCCAGTAGTACCGGACAGGGCCGGAATTCACCCCTCCACTTT.

The chain combines TRBV18 with TRBJ2-2; weak D call: TRBD2 (6 bases). Germline lookup yields CDR1 KGHSH and CDR2 LQKENI. The V gene lost 2 bases and the J gene lost 0 bases, with 7 bases spanning the gap. The CDR3 covers 15 residues. The CDR3 region is CASSPASANTGELFF. The CDR3 region has the DNA TGTGCCAGCTCACCAGCTAGCGCGAACACCGGGGAGCTGTTTTTT.

In its sample, this clonotype was seen a few times. The rearrangement joins TRBV29-1 to TRBJ2-7; tentatively, D is TRBD1 (6 bases). The CDR3 spans 12 residues. Trimming removed 1 base from V and 6 bases from J, with 10 bases in between. CDR1 is SQVTM and CDR2 is ANQGSEA in the germline V gene. The DNA for the CDR3 is TGCAGCGTTGAAGGGCAGGGGCCCGAGCAGTACTTC. Its translation: CSVEGQGPEQYF.

This clonotype was counted only a few times. The chain links TRBV20-1 to TRBJ1-5; D is unclear. The CDR3 sequence is 8 residues long. The germline V gene encodes CDR1 DFQATT and CDR2 SNEGSKA (reference sequence). CDR3 in amino acids: CYYQPQHF. The DNA for the CDR3 is TGCTACTATCAGCCCCAGCATTTT.

This clonotype has just one count. A read error may account for a junction end that differs from germline. J is TRBJ2-7 and V is TRBV7-9, with D possibly called TRBD1 or TRBD2 (5 bases each). CDR3 length: 16 residues. Germline V CDR1 and CDR2: SEHNR, FQNEAQ (reference sequence). The CDR3 DNA reads as TGTGCCAGCGGCTTCCCTACGAGGGGCAGGAGTTACGAGCAGTACTTC. As protein: CASGFPTRGRSYEQYF.

The chain uses TRBV2 and TRBJ1-1; D is unclear. The CDR3 is 15 residues long. The germline V gene has CDR1 SNHLY and CDR2 FYNNEI. V was clipped by 6 bases and J by 6 bases, with 20 bases between them. Here the CDR3 DNA reads TGTGCCAGCAGCTCACGACCGGGCTCTGGCTCTGAAGCTTTCTTT. Encoded protein: CASSSRPGSGSEAFF.